The following is a T cell receptor beta chain sequence with its context. The antigen remains undetermined. Measured with immunoSEQ multiplex PCR; TCRdb has only the in-frame clones, and not every one. Among tens of thousands of clones listed, more than 90% were seen once. The sample belongs to a study of graft-versus-host responses after intestinal transplantation. Background on the study: All recipients were transplanted with multivisceral, liver-intestinal, or isolated intestinal grafts.

Study conclusions and caveats: Within allografts, high graft-versus-host to host-versus-graft clonal ratios were seen among patients with graft-donor T cell macrochimerism.

The sample consisted of unstimulated CD8+ T cells sorted from spleen or lymph node cells, taken before transplant. The sequence came from a human donor who was the organ donor for an intestinal transplant.

CDR3 protein: CASSQVQGTETQYF. CDR3 coding DNA: TGCGCCAGCAGCCAGGTACAGGGAACAGAGACCCAGTACTTC. J is TRBJ2-5 and V is TRBV4-1; weak D call: TRBD1 (6 bases). V was clipped by 3 bases and J by 4 bases, with 12 bases between them. The V gene's germline CDR1 is MGHRA and CDR2 YSYEKL. This CDR3 is built from 14 residues.